The source of this T cell receptor (beta chain) is a study of cytomegalovirus exposure and HLA in healthy donors. Primers: 60 Vbeta forward and 13 Jbeta reverse. Using immunoSEQ multiplex PCR, the repertoire was profiled, and TCRdb retains in-frame clones only, with some absent. The sample carries fewer than 350,000 clones, around 90% recorded once. V lost 1 base and J lost 0, with 10 bases in between. This CDR3 spans 15 amino acids. Germline V gene lookup returns CDR1 MNHNS and CDR2 SASEGT. The genes are TRBV6-1 and TRBJ2-7, with D maybe TRBD1 (5 bases). This TCR was recovered from a young woman in good health and CMV-seronegative. The source material was PBMCs. The CDR3: CASSEVWGGSYEQYF. CDR3 DNA sequence: TGTGCCAGCAGTGAAGTTTGGGGCGGCTCCTACGAGCAGTACTTC.